This TCR beta chain was captured by sequencing in a study of T cell repertoires in cytomegalovirus infection. Study details: Evidence of both CMV infection and a matching HLA type came from public TCR beta signatures.

This clonotype occurred a few times. Its specificity is unknown. TCRdb used MiXCR to reprocess the reads, holding one entry per CDR3 protein. Of about 400,000 distinct CDR3 sequences detected, around 18% appear once; the ten largest clones hold under 9%. General observations from the study: Dominating the ex vivo response were TCR beta clonotypes that were CMV-specific and HLA-C-restricted.

The V and J ends lost 5 bases and 6 bases respectively, with 20 bases between them. The CDR3 runs 16 residues. Germline assignment: CDR1 SGHVS and CDR2 FNYEAQ. The material sequenced was PBMCs. The chain combines TRBV7-6 with TRBJ2-1; D is possibly TRBD2 (6 bases). The receptor comes from a human donor in good health (CMV status not recorded). Some clones in this sample may be carry-over from other donors' samples. The CDR3 loop is CASSPRRGRAFNEQFF. The DNA for the CDR3 is TGTGCCAGCAGCCCGAGACGGGGGAGAGCTTTCAATGAGCAGTTCTTC.